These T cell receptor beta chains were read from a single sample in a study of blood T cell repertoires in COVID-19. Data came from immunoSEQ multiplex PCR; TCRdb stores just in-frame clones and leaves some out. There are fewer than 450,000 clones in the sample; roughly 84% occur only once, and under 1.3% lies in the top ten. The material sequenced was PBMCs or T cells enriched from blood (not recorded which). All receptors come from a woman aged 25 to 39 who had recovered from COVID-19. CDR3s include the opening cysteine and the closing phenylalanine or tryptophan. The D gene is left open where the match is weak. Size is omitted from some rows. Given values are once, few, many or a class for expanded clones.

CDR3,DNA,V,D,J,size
CASSLDAILGRGQGYTF,TGTGCCAGCAGCTTAGACGCGATTTTAGGGAGGGGTCAGGGCTACACCTTC,TRBV7-8,-,TRBJ1-2,-
CASSQGVNPRGNYNEQFF,TGTGCCAGCAGCCAGGGTGTTAATCCGCGGGGGAACTACAATGAGCAGTTCTTC,TRBV3-1/TRBV3-2,TRBD2,TRBJ2-1,-
CASSLDRVSDTQYF,TGTGCCAGCAGTTTAGACAGGGTTTCAGATACGCAGTATTTT,TRBV27,TRBD1,TRBJ2-3,-
CASSTGDYGYTF,TGTGCCAGCAGCACGGGGGACTATGGCTACACCTTC,TRBV7-9,-,TRBJ1-2,-
CACQGLDYGYTF,TGTGCCTGCCAGGGATTGGACTATGGCTACACCTTC,TRBV30,-,TRBJ1-2,once
CASSLAAGPGQPQHF,TGTGCCAGCAGTTTGGCAGCGGGGCCCGGGCAGCCCCAGCATTTT,TRBV27,-,TRBJ1-5,few
CASSPRTGQYNEQFF,TGTGCCAGCAGCCCCCGGACAGGGCAATACAATGAGCAGTTCTTC,TRBV11-2,TRBD1,TRBJ2-1,-
CAWERTGGWNTEAFF,TGTGCCTGGGAGCGGACAGGGGGGTGGAACACTGAAGCTTTCTTT,TRBV30,TRBD1,TRBJ1-1,-
CASSADSTGELFF,TGCGCCAGCAGCGCAGACAGCACCGGGGAGCTGTTTTTT,TRBV5-1,-,TRBJ2-2,-
CASSFPRGHMNTEAFF,TGTGCCAGCAGCTTCCCCAGGGGGCACATGAACACTGAAGCTTTCTTT,TRBV11-3,TRBD1,TRBJ1-1,-
CASSPRGVRDTQYF,TGTGCCAGCAGCCCCCGGGGGGTCCGGGATACGCAGTATTTT,TRBV7-9,TRBD2,TRBJ2-3,-
CAWSVRSNYGYTF,TGTGCCTGGAGTGTACGGTCGAACTATGGCTACACCTTC,TRBV30,-,TRBJ1-2,once
CASTRRQGRILDGYTF,TGTGCCAGCACCCGCCGACAGGGGAGGATTCTCGATGGCTACACCTTC,TRBV7-8,TRBD1,TRBJ1-2,-
CASSLLLPQNTEAFF,TGTGCCAGCAGCTTATTACTCCCCCAGAACACTGAAGCTTTCTTT,TRBV7-9,-,TRBJ1-1,-
CASSYSSAGNTGELFF,TGTGCCAGCAGTTACTCAAGTGCGGGGAACACCGGGGAGCTGTTTTTT,TRBV6-5,-,TRBJ2-2,-
CASSLTSGSSYEQYF,TGCGCCAGCAGCCTGACATCGGGGAGCTCCTACGAGCAGTACTTC,TRBV5-1,-,TRBJ2-7,-
CASSPYLNSPLHF,TGTGCCAGCAGCCCCTATCTTAATTCACCCCTCCACTTT,TRBV7-9,-,TRBJ1-6,-
CASSVVPDISGNTIYF,TGTGCCAGCAGCGTAGTCCCGGACATCTCTGGAAACACCATATATTTT,TRBV9,-,TRBJ1-3,few
CASSQHRDRGRLSNQPQHF,TGTGCCAGCAGCCAACACCGGGACAGGGGGCGACTGAGCAATCAGCCCCAGCATTTT,TRBV14,TRBD1,TRBJ1-5,-
CASSLLGGQGTYEQYF,TGTGCCAGCAGTTTACTCGGCGGACAGGGCACCTACGAGCAGTACTTC,TRBV6-2/TRBV6-3,TRBD1,TRBJ2-7,-
CASSFTGGDYGYTF,TGCGCCAGCAGCTTCACAGGGGGTGACTATGGCTACACCTTC,TRBV5-1,TRBD1,TRBJ1-2,-
CASSSGSYEQYF,TGTGCCAGCAGTTCCGGGAGCTACGAGCAGTACTTC,TRBV12-3/TRBV12-4,-,TRBJ2-7,-
CASDPGQNYGYTF,TGTGCCAGCGACCCGGGACAAAACTATGGCTACACCTTC,TRBV6-5,-,TRBJ1-2,-
CASRQGSWGNTIYF,TGTGCCAGCAGACAGGGAAGTTGGGGAAACACCATATATTTT,TRBV6-5,-,TRBJ1-3,-
CASSPTARTDTQYF,TGTGCCAGCAGCCCGACAGCCCGCACAGATACGCAGTATTTT,TRBV9,-,TRBJ2-3,-
CASSSTGNSPLHF,TGTGCCAGCAGCTCTACGGGGAATTCACCCCTCCACTTT,TRBV7-6,-,TRBJ1-6,-
CASSFGTGGTGELFF,TGTGCCAGCAGCTTTGGGACAGGGGGAACCGGGGAGCTGTTTTTT,TRBV11-2,TRBD1,TRBJ2-2,-
CASSYLSVADTDTQYF,TGTGCCAGCAGTTACTTATCGGTAGCGGACACAGATACGCAGTATTTT,TRBV6-2/TRBV6-3,-,TRBJ2-3,-
CASSFGTGNYGYTF,TGTGCCAGCAGCTTTGGAACAGGGAACTATGGCTACACCTTC,TRBV7-9,-,TRBJ1-2,-
CASSAGTGGFLYGYTF,TGTGCCAGCAGTGCGGGGACAGGAGGCTTCTTATATGGCTACACCTTC,TRBV3-1/TRBV3-2,TRBD1,TRBJ1-2,once
CASSDPVVSPGLAGENSYEQYF,TGTGCCAGCAGTGACCCGGTTGTTTCCCCGGGACTAGCGGGGGAGAACTCCTACGAGCAGTACTTC,TRBV6-4,TRBD2,TRBJ2-7,-
CASSTGLLGYTF,TGTGCCAGCAGCACAGGCCTGCTGGGCTACACCTTC,TRBV3-1/TRBV3-2,-,TRBJ1-2,-
CASSSVAESTDTQYF,TGTGCCAGCAGCTCCGTAGCGGAAAGCACAGATACGCAGTATTTT,TRBV5-5,-,TRBJ2-3,-
CASSKGSGTGLGYEQYF,TGTGCCAGCAGTAAAGGGTCGGGCACGGGGTTGGGCTACGAGCAGTACTTC,TRBV27,-,TRBJ2-7,once
CASSPTGLQGYEQYF,TGTGCCAGCAGCCCTACAGGGCTCCAGGGGTACGAGCAGTACTTC,TRBV5-6,-,TRBJ2-7,-
CASSSLAGGPYEQYF,TGTGCCAGCAGTTCACTAGCGGGGGGACCCTACGAGCAGTACTTC,TRBV6-5,TRBD2,TRBJ2-7,-
CASSSPYEQYF,TGTGCCAGCAGTTCTCCTTACGAGCAGTACTTC,TRBV27,-,TRBJ2-7,-
CASSLGGQASGAPLHF,TGTGCCAGCAGCTTAGGGGGACAGGCCTCCGGGGCACCCCTCCACTTT,TRBV7-8,TRBD1,TRBJ1-6,-
CATSSGDSANYGYTF,TGTGCCACCAGCAGCGGGGACAGCGCTAACTATGGCTACACCTTC,TRBV15,TRBD1,TRBJ1-2,-
CASIRGVGGGNEQYF,TGTGCCAGCATCCGGGGCGTCGGAGGGGGCAACGAGCAGTACTTC,TRBV5-5,-,TRBJ2-7,-
CSVGTGDNSPLHF,TGCAGCGTCGGGACAGGGGATAATTCACCCCTCCACTTT,TRBV29-1,TRBD1,TRBJ1-6,-
CASSSGGSGANVLTF,TGTGCCAGCAGCTCAGGGGGCTCTGGGGCCAACGTCCTGACTTTC,TRBV7-2,TRBD1,TRBJ2-6,-
CASTGGVGNTIYF,TGTGCCAGCACCGGGGGGGTTGGAAACACCATATATTTT,TRBV2,-,TRBJ1-3,-
CASSTGQVNTEAFF,TGTGCCAGTAGTACCGGACAGGTGAACACTGAAGCTTTCTTT,TRBV19,TRBD1,TRBJ1-1,-
CASSENSQSYEQYF,TGTGCCAGCAGTGAAAACAGCCAGTCCTACGAGCAGTACTTC,TRBV6-1,-,TRBJ2-7,-
CATSNPSSGANVLTF,TGTGCCACCAGCAACCCGAGCTCTGGGGCCAACGTCCTGACTTTC,TRBV15,-,TRBJ2-6,-
CASSTGTDYGYTF,TGTGCCAGCAGCACCGGGACAGATTATGGCTACACCTTC,TRBV12-3/TRBV12-4,TRBD1,TRBJ1-2,-